This T cell receptor (beta chain) derives from a study of CD8 T cells in Susac syndrome (dated by TCRdb to between 2017 and 2020). In terms of the full investigation: Whether CD8+ T cell activation and differentiation in Susac syndrome was antigen driven was tested using repertoire sequencing. What the study reported, not specific to this receptor: The number of individuals in the TCR sequencing and HLA analysis was acknowledged as relatively small.

RNA was extracted with the RNeasy kit and roughly 0.5 to 1 ug was reverse transcribed using random hexamers. The immunoSEQ multiplex PCR assay, covering 54 Vbeta and 13 Jbeta segments, was used to amplify TCR beta CDR3 regions. PCR amplification bias was corrected by using a synthetic template baseline for primer optimization and computational correction. In the original analysis: Only productive sequences were kept, with reads annotated to V, D and J genes according to IMGT and analyzed in immunoSEQ Analyzer. To calculate clonality, Shannon entropy was normalized by log2 of the number of productive unique sequences and then subtracted from one. For each patient and control, public and private clones were evaluated among the 100 most prevalent clones. Clones were defined as Susac-specific when absent from the healthy and MS cohorts, from approximately 1,100 published viral clones and from other ImmuneACCESS disease sequences. The public reads were run again by TCRdb, first through fastp at Q25 and then through MiXCR, and only productive beta chains were kept. Every CDR3 protein is listed once, alongside the most common genes and DNA of its rows. TCRdb, not the original authors, processed these V and J calls. The sample has a few hundred thousand distinct CDR3 sequences on record, more than 85% of them singletons. In total, the top ten clones hold approximately 0.08% of the sample.

There are 16 amino acids in the CDR3, from cysteine to phenylalanine inclusive. Only the CDR3 region is kept as DNA, spanning 48 bases read in frame from base 1. V is trimmed back by 0 bases and J by 4 bases, and the junction contains 5 bases that no gene match accounts for. As encoded in the germline V gene (reference sequence), CDR1 is SGHNT while CDR2 is YYREEE. In the case of this clonotype: Its binding antigen is unknown. No much larger clonotype is one base removed from it; base qualities were not supplied.

Peripheral blood CD8+ and CD4+ T cells from healthy donors, Susac syndrome patients and multiple sclerosis patients were profiled using high-throughput TCR beta sequencing. The multiple sclerosis controls were treatment-naive patients who had stable or active relapsing-remitting disease and met the revised McDonald criteria. CD8+ TEMRA cells were enriched by FACS, while bulk CD8+ and CD4+ T cells were purified by magnetic negative isolation. Blood was drawn into EDTA tubes, processed within 24 hours, and PBMCs were isolated by density gradient centrifugation. PBMCs destined for TCR sequencing were cryopreserved in liquid nitrogen and later thawed in a 37 °C water bath. Purity of sorted or isolated CD4+, CD8+ and CD8+ TEMRA cells was at least 90%.

This chain joins TRBV5-4 to TRBJ2-1; a stretch of 9 junction bases matches TRBD2. This sequence was found in a human donor with multiple sclerosis. The specimen sequenced was CD4+ T cells from PBMCs. The nucleotides read TGTGCCAGCAGCTTGGGTAGCGGGGGTCGTTACAATGAGCAGTTCTTC. The resulting protein is CASSLGSGGRYNEQFF. The CDR3, completed at both ends by the reference TRBV5-4 and TRBJ2-1 genes, gives the full variable domain ETGVTQSPTHLIKTRGQQVTLRCSSQSGHNTVSWYQQALGQGPQFIFQYYREEENGRGNFPPRFSGLQFPNYSSELNVNALELDDSALYLCASSLGSGGRYNEQFFGPGTRLTVL.